The rows below give T cell receptor beta chains drawn from one sample of a study of human T cells and chemical hapten exposure. TCRdb fed the RACE reads into MiXCR, producing one record per CDR3 protein. This table has approximately 260,000 distinct CDR3 sequences, just under 8% appearing once. This material consisted of whole blood, taken in connection with sensitization to the hapten diphenylcyclopropenone (DPC). The receptor source for this set is a man younger than 30 with alopecia areata. Some clones in this sample may be carry-over from other donors' samples. Each CDR3 is given with its conserved first and last residue. A D gene is named only where the DNA matches it firmly. A clone size is listed for some rows: how often the clone was seen (once, few, many), or a class if it is expanded.

clone size	V gene	D gene	J gene	CDR3 protein	CDR3 DNA
.	TRBV7-2	.	TRBJ2-5	CASSLARSRGTQYF	TGTGCCAGCAGCTTAGCGCGTAGTAGAGGGACCCAGTACTTC
many	TRBV20-1	.	TRBJ1-1	CSAPEGGKAFF	TGCAGTGCGCCGGAGGGGGGTAAAGCTTTCTTT
few	TRBV6-6	TRBD2	TRBJ2-3	CASSFLAGEFTDTQYF	TGTGCCAGCAGTTTCTTGGCGGGGGAGTTCACAGATACGCAGTATTTT
few	TRBV3-1	.	TRBJ1-2	CASSQDPGDGGEGYTF	TGTGCCAGCAGCCAAGATCCCGGAGACGGGGGTGAAGGCTACACCTTC
few	TRBV11-2	.	TRBJ1-2	CASSPQQFNYGYTF	TGTGCCAGCAGCCCTCAACAGTTTAACTATGGCTACACCTTC
many	TRBV7-8	TRBD1	TRBJ1-5	CASSLASGQVNGPQHF	TGTGCCAGCAGCTTAGCGTCGGGACAGGTAAACGGGCCCCAGCATTTT
few	TRBV9	.	TRBJ1-1	CASSRGRLEAFF	TGTGCCAGCAGCCGTGGCCGACTAGAAGCTTTCTTT
few	TRBV10-3	.	TRBJ2-3	CAISAQAGAIGTDTQYF	TGTGCCATCAGTGCCCAGGCGGGGGCCATCGGCACAGATACGCAGTATTTT
.	TRBV7-9	.	TRBJ1-1	CASSLSPEAFF	TGTGCCAGCAGCTTAAGCCCTGAAGCTTTCTTT
many	TRBV7-9	.	TRBJ2-2	CASSWPPGAGELFF	TGTGCCAGCAGCTGGCCCCCCGGGGCCGGGGAGCTGTTTTTT
.	TRBV11-2	.	TRBJ2-4	CASSLIGAGAKNIQYF	TGTGCCAGCAGCTTAATAGGGGCAGGGGCCAAAAACATTCAGTACTTC
.	TRBV20-1	TRBD1	TRBJ2-5	CSAWTGAETQYF	TGCAGTGCTTGGACAGGAGCGGAGACCCAGTACTTC
.	TRBV6-6	.	TRBJ2-5	CASSYRGDEETQYF	TGTGCCAGCAGTTACAGGGGAGATGAAGAGACCCAGTACTTC
few	TRBV11-2	TRBD1	TRBJ2-1	CASSTGQGSFYEQFF	TGTGCCAGCAGCACGGGACAGGGAAGCTTTTATGAGCAGTTCTTC
.	TRBV20-1	TRBD1	TRBJ2-7	CSSGTGQLVAEQYF	TGCAGTTCCGGGACAGGGCAATTAGTGGCAGAGCAGTACTTC
.	TRBV6-1	.	TRBJ1-4	CASSDMLRGRGEKLFF	TGTGCCAGCAGTGACATGTTGCGGGGGCGAGGTGAAAAACTGTTTTTT
.	TRBV9	TRBD1	TRBJ1-2	CASSIIHTGGDGYTF	TGTGCCAGCAGCATCATTCACACAGGGGGCGATGGCTACACCTTC